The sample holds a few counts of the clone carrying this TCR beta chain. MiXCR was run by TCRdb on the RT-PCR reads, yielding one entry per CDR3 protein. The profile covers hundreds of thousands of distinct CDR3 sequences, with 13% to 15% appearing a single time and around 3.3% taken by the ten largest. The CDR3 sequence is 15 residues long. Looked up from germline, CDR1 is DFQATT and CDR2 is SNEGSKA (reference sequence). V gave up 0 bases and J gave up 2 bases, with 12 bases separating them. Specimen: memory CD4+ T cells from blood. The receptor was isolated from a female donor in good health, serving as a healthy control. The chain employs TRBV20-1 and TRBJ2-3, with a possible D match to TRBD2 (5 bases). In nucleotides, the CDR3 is TGCAGTGCTAGAGAAGGTAGCGACTTCACAGATACGCAGTATTTT. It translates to CSAREGSDFTDTQYF.